This T cell receptor beta chain comes out of a study of CD8 T cells in ankylosing spondylitis. Regarding the study as a whole: Characteristic of ankylosing spondylitis blood, it appeared, was a TCR beta motif comprising several highly homologous variants.

This CDR3 has 13 residues. The ends were cut back, 4 bases at V and 6 bases at J, with 13 bases in the middle. Germline lookup yields CDR1 MNHEY and CDR2 SMNVEV (reference sequence). TCRdb reprocessed the 5' RACE reads with MiXCR, giving one entry per CDR3 protein. The table records roughly 300,000 distinct CDR3 sequences, approximately 8.2% of them present only once. About this clonotype itself: What it binds is not known.

The sample was blood, either unsorted or a sorted T cell fraction (not recorded which). This chain joins TRBV27 and TRBJ2-7; weak D call: TRBD1 (6 bases). This clonotype originated in a male donor with ankylosing spondylitis. The chain's CDR3 is CASSYGQQIEQYF. Here the CDR3 DNA reads TGTGCCAGCAGTTATGGACAGCAGATCGAGCAGTACTTC.